These 12 T cell receptor beta chains were all obtained from the same sample, sequenced in a study of CD4+ T cells in melanoma. TCRdb's table, derived via immunoSEQ multiplex PCR, lists solely in-frame clones and lacks some. The sample shows approximately 110,000 clones, about 90% of them seen only once. The sample comprised peripheral blood. Receptors were obtained from a human donor with melanoma.

This sequence joins TRBV9 and TRBJ2-7; D is unresolved. Trimming took 4 bases from V and 0 from J, leaving 8 bases between them. From germline, CDR1 is SGDLS and CDR2 YYNGEE. This CDR3 region has 13 residues. The CDR3 DNA reads as TGTGCCAGCAGCTCCAGGAGCTCCTACGAGCAGTACTTC. Translation: CASSSRSSYEQYF.

This rearrangement joins TRBV19 to TRBJ1-2, with D hard to call. Trimming removed 5 bases at V and 5 bases at J, with 18 bases between. The CDR3 runs to 15 residues. The germline V gene has CDR1 LNHDA and CDR2 SQIVND (reference sequence). CDR3 DNA sequence: TGTGCCAGTAGTCCCGGAAGGGATATAGATTATGGCTACACCTTC. Residues: CASSPGRDIDYGYTF.

The gene calls are TRBV6-5 and TRBJ2-7; tentatively, D is TRBD1 (7 bases). V was cut by 2 bases and J by 3 bases, with 14 bases left in between. The CDR3 has 15 residues. Germline loops: CDR1 MNHEY, CDR2 SVGAGI. In nucleotides, the CDR3 is TGTGCCAGCAGTTACGGAGGGGGCAGGGACTACGAGCAGTACTTC. The encoded protein is CASSYGGGRDYEQYF.

The CDR3 DNA sequence: TGTGCCAGCAGTTTGTGGAGCTCTGGAAACACCATATATTTT. This sequence encodes CASSLWSSGNTIYF. The chain is built from TRBV27 and TRBJ1-3, with D hard to call. Trimming removed 3 bases from V and 0 bases from J, with 6 bases in between. Germline loops: CDR1 MNHEY, CDR2 SMNVEV (reference sequence). CDR3 length equals 14 residues.

The V and J genes are TRBV6-1 and TRBJ2-7, with 7 positions matching TRBD1. The CDR3 covers 14 residues. Germline loops: CDR1 MNHNS, CDR2 SASEGT. J lost 3 bases, V lost 4 bases, and 6 bases had no gene match. The CDR3 is CASSVGGQLYEQYF. In DNA form, the CDR3 reads TGTGCCAGCAGTGTAGGGGGCCAGCTCTACGAGCAGTACTTC.

The chain recombines TRBV10-3 with TRBJ2-3; D remains ambiguous. The CDR3 runs to 12 residues. The germline V gene has CDR1 ENHRY and CDR2 SYGVKD. The V gene lost 3 bases and the J gene lost 4 bases, with 5 bases spanning the gap. CDR3 sequence: CAISELADTQYF. The CDR3 DNA sequence: TGTGCCATCAGTGAATTGGCAGATACGCAGTATTTT.

The CDR3 protein is CASSDSWWSDTQYF. The CDR3 bases are TGTGCCAGCAGTGACTCGTGGTGGTCAGATACGCAGTATTTT. The rearrangement uses TRBV6-4 and TRBJ2-3; no firm D call. V gave up 0 bases and J gave up 4 bases, with 8 bases separating them. The V gene's germline CDR1 is MRHNA and CDR2 SNTAGT. This CDR3 spans 14 amino acids.

The rearrangement links TRBV27 to TRBJ2-6, with D perhaps given as TRBD1 or TRBD2 (5 bases each). Germline-derived CDR1 and CDR2 are MNHEY and SMNVEV (reference sequence). The V gene lost 7 bases and the J gene lost 2 bases, with 21 bases spanning the gap. The CDR3 runs 18 residues. CDR3 nucleotide sequence: TGTGCCAGCACTCCACGGGGCAGGGAAACGGCTGGGGCCAACGTCCTGACTTTC. It is translated as CASTPRGRETAGANVLTF.

Only one count was recorded for this clone. The chain is built from TRBV5-1 and TRBJ2-2; TRBD2 matches at 14 bases. CDR3 size: 17 residues. From germline, CDR1 is SGHRS and CDR2 YFSETQ. With V trimmed by 4 bases and J by 5 bases, 7 bases remained unmatched. The CDR3 loop is CASSQGTSGGRTGELFF. The CDR3 region has the DNA TGCGCCAGCAGCCAAGGGACTAGCGGGGGACGAACCGGGGAGCTGTTTTTT.

J is TRBJ1-2 and V is TRBV14; D unresolved. Germline-derived CDR1 and CDR2 are SGHDN and FVKESK. V shed 1 base and J shed 0 bases, with 9 bases lying between them. The CDR3 loop spans 15 amino acids. CDR3 in DNA: TGTGCCAGCAGCCAAGGGCTGACAACTAACTATGGCTACACCTTC. Translated, it gives CASSQGLTTNYGYTF.

This chain links TRBV7-2 with TRBJ1-2; possibly TRBD1 for D (5 bases). V shed 5 bases and J shed 4 bases, with 17 bases lying between them. The CDR3 has 15 amino acids. In germline, CDR1 is SGHTA, CDR2 FQGNSA. The CDR3 DNA reads as TGTGCCAGCAGCCCAACCCCAGGGTCGGGCTATGGCTACACCTTC. Amino acids: CASSPTPGSGYGYTF.

The chain has TRBV6-6 and TRBJ1-5; D unresolved. CDR3 length: 13 residues. The ends were cut back, 3 bases at V and 3 bases at J, with 6 bases in the middle. Germline assignment: CDR1 MNHNY and CDR2 SVGAGI (reference sequence). CDR3: CASSYRANQPQHF. Written as DNA, the CDR3 is TGTGCCAGCAGTTATCGGGCCAATCAGCCCCAGCATTTT.